These 5 T cell receptor beta chains were sequenced from one sample in a study of Graves' ophthalmopathy and Graves' hyperthyroidism. The study amplified TCR beta CDR3 regions using RNA transcripts. Scientists carried out first-round RT-PCR using HTBI primers and then a second-round multiplex PCR. TCRdb re-analysed the multiplex PCR reads in MiXCR, keeping a single row per CDR3 protein. Among over 450,000 distinct CDR3 sequences, approximately 14% were seen once, and the ten largest hold over 7.5%. Specimen: blood. These receptors originate from a woman aged 25 to 39 with Graves' ophthalmopathy.

This clonotype was found many times. This chain connects TRBV14 to TRBJ2-7; TRBD2 is a possible D gene (5 bases). Germline V gives CDR1 SGHDN, CDR2 FVKESK. Deletions cut 2 bases from V and 1 base from J, with 27 bases between. The CDR3 is made up of 20 amino acids. Here the CDR3 reads CASSQLRRARTTKISYEQYF. The CDR3 DNA reads as TGTGCCAGCAGCCAACTAAGGCGGGCCCGGACGACTAAGATATCCTACGAGCAGTACTTC.

Many counts were recorded for this clonotype. The chain is built from TRBV29-1 and TRBJ1-2, with D unclear. This CDR3 contains 11 residues. CDR1 SQVTM and CDR2 ANQGSEA come from the germline V gene. Trimming took off 6 bases at V and 4 bases at J, with 9 bases between the two ends. Here the CDR3 reads CSVQSVYGYTF. Written as DNA, the CDR3 is TGCAGCGTCCAGTCCGTCTATGGCTACACCTTC.

This clonotype was observed a handful of times. The chain employs TRBV7-3 and TRBJ2-5, with D perhaps TRBD1 or TRBD2 (5 bases each). The CDR3 contains 13 residues. Trimming pared 4 bases from V and 5 bases from J, leaving 11 bases between. The germline CDR1 and CDR2 sequences are SGHTA and FQGTGA. The CDR3 loop reads CASSSPEGETQYF. CDR3 DNA: TGTGCCAGCAGCTCCCCTGAGGGGGAGACCCAGTACTTC.

This clonotype was detected many times. This chain joins TRBV28 and TRBJ1-1; D is ambiguous. Trimming removed 3 bases at V and 11 bases at J, with 16 bases between. CDR1 and CDR2 (germline): MDHEN, SYDVKM. The CDR3 has 13 residues. CDR3 sequence: CASSFGAMVPAFF. The CDR3 DNA reads TGTGCCAGCAGTTTTGGCGCGATGGTCCCGGCTTTCTTT.

This clonotype has only a few counts. The rearrangement joins TRBV11-1 to TRBJ2-7, with D perhaps TRBD1 or TRBD2 (5 bases each). There are 14 residues in the CDR3. From germline, CDR1 is SGHAT and CDR2 FQDESV (reference sequence). V shed 1 base and J shed 4 bases, with 11 bases lying between them. CDR3 sequence reads: CASSLDAGSYEQYF. Here the CDR3 DNA reads TGTGCCAGCAGCTTAGATGCAGGGAGTTACGAGCAGTACTTC.